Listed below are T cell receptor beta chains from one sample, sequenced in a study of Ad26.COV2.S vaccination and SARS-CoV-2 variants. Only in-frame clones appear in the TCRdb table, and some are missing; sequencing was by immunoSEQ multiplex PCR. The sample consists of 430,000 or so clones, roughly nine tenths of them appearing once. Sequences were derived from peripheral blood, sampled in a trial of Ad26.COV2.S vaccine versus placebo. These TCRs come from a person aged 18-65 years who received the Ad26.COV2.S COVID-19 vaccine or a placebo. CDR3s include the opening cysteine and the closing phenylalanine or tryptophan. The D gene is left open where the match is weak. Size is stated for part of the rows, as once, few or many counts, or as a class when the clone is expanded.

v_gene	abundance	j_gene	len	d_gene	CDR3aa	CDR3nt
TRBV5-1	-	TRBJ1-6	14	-	CASSLDRYNSPLHF	TGCGCCAGCAGCTTAGACAGATATAATTCACCCCTCCACTTT
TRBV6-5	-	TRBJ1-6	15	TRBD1	CASSRDRQGWAPLHF	TGTGCCAGCAGCAGAGACAGACAGGGATGGGCACCCCTCCACTTT
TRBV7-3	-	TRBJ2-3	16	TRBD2	CASSLSSGGTTDTQYF	TGTGCCAGCAGCTTGAGTAGCGGGGGGACTACAGATACGCAGTATTTT
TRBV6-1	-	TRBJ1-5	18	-	CASSEALVGRLSNQPQHF	TGTGCCAGCAGTGAAGCCCTGGTAGGCAGGCTGAGCAATCAGCCCCAGCATTTT
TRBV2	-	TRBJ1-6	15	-	CASRETASYNSPLHF	TGTGCCAGCAGGGAAACAGCGAGCTATAATTCACCCCTCCACTTT
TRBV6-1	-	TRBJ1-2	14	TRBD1	CASREARQGDGYTF	TGTGCCAGCAGGGAAGCCCGACAGGGGGATGGCTACACCTTC
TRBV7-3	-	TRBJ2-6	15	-	CASSLFISGANVLTF	TGTGCCAGCAGCTTATTTATTTCTGGGGCCAACGTCCTGACTTTC
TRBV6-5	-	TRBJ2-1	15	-	CASSYGDPGAGEQFF	TGTGCCAGCAGTTACGGGGACCCAGGGGCGGGAGAGCAGTTCTTC
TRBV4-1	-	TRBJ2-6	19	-	CASSQDEWGAASGANVLTF	TGCGCCAGCAGCCAAGATGAGTGGGGGGCCGCCTCTGGGGCCAACGTCCTGACTTTC
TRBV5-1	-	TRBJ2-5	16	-	CASSPFATGREETQYF	TGCGCCAGCAGCCCGTTTGCCACGGGCAGGGAAGAGACCCAGTACTTC
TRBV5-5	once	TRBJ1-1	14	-	CASIWLVGSTEAFF	TGTGCCAGCATCTGGCTTGTAGGGAGCACTGAAGCTTTCTTT
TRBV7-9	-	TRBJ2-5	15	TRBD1	CASSRTGTGQETQYF	TGTGCCAGCAGCCGGACAGGGACGGGGCAAGAGACCCAGTACTTC
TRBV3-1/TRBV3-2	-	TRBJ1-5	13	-	CASSQDHRRPQHF	TGTGCCAGCAGCCAAGATCACCGCCGGCCCCAGCATTTT
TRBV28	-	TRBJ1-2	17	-	CASSSPGETALAGGYTF	TGTGCCAGCAGTTCCCCAGGTGAGACAGCTCTTGCCGGCGGCTACACCTTC
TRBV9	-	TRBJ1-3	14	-	CASSALPSGNTIYF	TGTGCCAGCAGCGCCCTCCCATCTGGAAACACCATATATTTT
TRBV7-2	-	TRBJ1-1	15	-	CASSLADLRVLEAFF	TGTGCCAGCAGCTTAGCGGACCTTAGGGTCCTTGAAGCTTTCTTT
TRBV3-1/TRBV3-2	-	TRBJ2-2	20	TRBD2	CASSQDRRSGRRLGTGELFF	TGTGCCAGCAGCCAAGATCGGCGGAGCGGGAGAAGATTGGGCACCGGGGAGCTGTTTTTT